The 11 T cell receptor beta chains given below trace back to one sample, sequenced in a study of blood T cells in healthy people across ages. A second PCR of roughly 7 to 11 cycles used a sample-barcoded 5' primer and a J-beta primer mix. Using its own MiXCR run on the 5' RACE reads, TCRdb lists one record per CDR3 protein. The data show fewer than 800,000 distinct CDR3 sequences, with just under 25% seen just once and 9.4% held by the top ten. The data were also submitted as part of a second study, on T cells of mothers and their children.

Sequencing input: blood. These receptors originate from a boy younger than 18 in good health.

This chain uses TRBV25-1 with TRBJ1-4, with no clear D. Germline loops: CDR1 MGHDK, CDR2 SYGVNS. Between the trimmed V and J ends, which lost 1 base and 3 bases, there was a span of 6 bases. The CDR3 runs to 14 residues. DNA for the CDR3: TGTGCCAGCAGTGAATCGGCTTCTAATGAAAAACTGTTTTTT. Translating gives CASSESASNEKLFF.

The table lists this clonotype with many counts. V and J are TRBV3-1 and TRBJ2-3; no clear D. The V end was cut by 1 base, the J end by 4 bases, with 0 bases between. Germline loops: CDR1 LGHDT, CDR2 YNNKEL (reference sequence). This CDR3 is 11 amino acids long. The CDR3 DNA is TGTGCCAGCAGCCAAGCAGATACGCAGTATTTT. The encoded protein is CASSQADTQYF.

The table lists this clonotype with a few counts. This sequence joins TRBV20-1 and TRBJ2-7; 10 bases align to TRBD2. Germline CDR1 and CDR2: DFQATT and SNEGSKA (reference sequence). The trim removed 1 base at V and 1 base at J, leaving 4 bases unmatched. The CDR3 spans 15 residues. CDR3 sequence: CSARARAGGSYEQYF. The CDR3 nucleotides read TGCAGTGCTAGAGCTCGAGCGGGAGGGTCCTACGAGCAGTACTTC.

The table lists this clonotype with a few counts. The rearrangement uses TRBV20-1 and TRBJ2-4; unclear D gene. The CDR3 loop spans 12 amino acids. V was shortened by 1 base and J by 7 bases, with 8 bases between the two germline ends. Germline values: CDR1 DFQATT, CDR2 SNEGSKA (reference sequence). The CDR3 nucleotides are TGCAGTGCTAGAGGAGTGACGAACATTCAGTACTTC. Protein product: CSARGVTNIQYF.

The rearrangement links TRBV7-3 to TRBJ2-7, with 8 bases fitting TRBD2. The V gene's germline CDR1 is SGHTA and CDR2 FQGTGA. V lost 1 base and J lost 2; bases outside the gene matches: 4. This CDR3 contains 15 residues. CDR3 in DNA: TGTGCCAGCAGCTTAAACGCGGGAGGTGCCTACGAGCAGTACTTC. Translated: CASSLNAGGAYEQYF.

The rearrangement links TRBV3-1 to TRBJ1-2; 8 bases align to TRBD1. The CDR3 covers 14 residues. In germline, CDR1 is LGHDT, CDR2 YNNKEL (reference sequence). Unmatched junction bases numbered 5, after V lost 2 bases and J lost 6 bases. The CDR3 bases are TGTGCCAGCAGCCAACTAGGGACAGGACATGGCTACACCTTC. Translated: CASSQLGTGHGYTF.

The chain is built from TRBV19 and TRBJ1-5, with a tentative D call TRBD1 (5 bases). V lost 6 bases, J lost 5 bases, and 17 bases lay in between. The CDR3 length is 15 residues. CDR1 is LNHDA and CDR2 is SQIVND in the germline V gene (reference sequence). DNA for the CDR3: TGTGCCAGTAGCGCGGGACCGAGGGGAGATCAGCCCCAGCATTTT. Protein product: CASSAGPRGDQPQHF.

The chain uses TRBV6-1 and TRBJ1-2; D ambiguous. The V end was cut by 6 bases, the J end by 4 bases, with 15 bases between. Germline V gives CDR1 MNHNS, CDR2 SASEGT. CDR3 length: 14 residues. The CDR3 region has the DNA TGTGCCAGCAGATTACACACAGATTCCTATGGCTACACCTTC. Encoded protein: CASRLHTDSYGYTF.

The chain carries TRBV6-1 and TRBJ2-7; 9 bases agree with TRBD1. Germline V lookup: CDR1 MNHNS, CDR2 SASEGT. CDR3 length: 15 amino acids. Trimming at V came to 5 bases and at J to 2 bases, leaving 7 bases not matched to a gene. The CDR3 loop is CASSLPGQGAYEQYF. The CDR3 DNA reads as TGTGCCAGCAGTCTTCCGGGACAGGGTGCCTACGAGCAGTACTTC.

This clonotype was picked up a small number of times. As DNA, the CDR3 is TGTGCCAGCAAGACAGCGCATTGGGGCTATGGCTACACCTTC. It is translated as CASKTAHWGYGYTF. This sequence joins TRBV12-3 or TRBV12-4 and TRBJ1-2, with D perhaps TRBD1 (5 bases). Trimming pared 7 bases from V and 4 bases from J, leaving 16 bases between. The CDR3 consists of 14 residues.

This clonotype appeared a few times. The chain recombines TRBV19 with TRBJ2-5; D is possibly TRBD2 (6 bases). Looked up from germline, CDR1 is LNHDA and CDR2 is SQIVND (reference sequence). Deletions cut 3 bases from V and 1 base from J, with 12 bases between. The CDR3 consists of 15 residues. CDR3: CASSIAGFTQETQYF. CDR3 nucleotides: TGTGCCAGTAGTATTGCGGGATTTACCCAAGAGACCCAGTACTTC. The whole variable domain, filled in from reference TRBV19 and TRBJ2-5, reads DGGITQSPKYLFRKEGQNVTLSCEQNLNHDAMYWYRQDPGQGLRLIYYSQIVNDFQKGDIAEGYSVSREKKESFPLTVTSAQKNPTAFYLCASSIAGFTQETQYFGPGTRLLVL.